The 16 T cell receptor beta chains presented below share a single source sample, sequenced in a study of Graves' ophthalmopathy and Graves' hyperthyroidism. The TCR beta CDR3 regions underwent amplification from RNA transcripts. HTBI-primed RT-PCR formed the first round, and a multiplex PCR formed the second. TCRdb processed the multiplex PCR reads anew with MiXCR; each CDR3 protein has one entry. The table records nearly 400,000 distinct CDR3 sequences, roughly 18% of them present only once. The material sequenced was peripheral blood. These receptors all stem from a young woman with Graves' ophthalmopathy.

This clonotype was counted many times. CDR3 sequence: CASSSHGGRNQPQHF. The CDR3 DNA follows: TGTGCCAGCAGTTCCCACGGGGGGCGCAATCAGCCCCAGCATTTT. This rearrangement joins TRBV6-5 to TRBJ1-5, with D possibly TRBD1 on 6 matching bases. Germline lookup yields CDR1 MNHEY and CDR2 SVGAGI. Trimming left V 4 bases short and J 2 bases short, with 12 bases between. The length of the CDR3 is 15 residues.

This clonotype was counted ten times or more. The V gene is TRBV7-2, the J gene TRBJ2-5, with D possibly matching TRBD2 (5 bases). Trimming cost V 4 bases and J 0 bases, with 9 bases left between them. Germline CDR1 SGHTA, CDR2 FQGNSA. CDR3 length: 14 amino acids. As DNA, the CDR3 is TGTGCCAGCAGCTCGGACTTAGACCAAGAGACCCAGTACTTC. This sequence encodes CASSSDLDQETQYF.

The gene calls are TRBV6-1 and TRBJ2-7, with a tentative D call TRBD1 (6 bases). V shed 8 bases and J shed 5 bases, with 19 bases lying between them. Germline assignment: CDR1 MNHNS and CDR2 SASEGT. This CDR3 spans 14 amino acids. The CDR3 loop is CASDKSRGGHEQYF. CDR3 nucleotide sequence: TGTGCCAGCGATAAGAGCAGGGGCGGCCACGAGCAGTACTTC.

In its sample, this clonotype was seen many times. This chain uses TRBV24-1 with TRBJ1-1; perhaps TRBD1 as D (5 bases). Between the trimmed V and J ends, which lost 6 bases and 6 bases, there was a span of 13 bases. The germline V gene has CDR1 KGHDR and CDR2 SFDVKD. The CDR3 contains 13 residues. CDR3 residues: CATSRSGGAEAFF. CDR3 bases: TGTGCCACCAGTCGATCGGGGGGGGCTGAAGCTTTCTTT.

V gene TRBV28 combines with J gene TRBJ2-5; the D gene is possibly TRBD2 (5 bases). CDR1 is MDHEN and CDR2 is SYDVKM in the germline V gene. The CDR3 is 18 amino acids. V lost 2 bases to trimming and J lost 5 bases, with 24 bases between them. The CDR3 DNA is TGTGCCAGCAGTTTACCCCACGGTAGCGAGGGCTTCGGGGAGACCCAGTACTTC. Protein product: CASSLPHGSEGFGETQYF.

The V call is TRBV19, the J call TRBJ1-5, with no clear D. This CDR3 spans 13 amino acids. Germline CDR1 and CDR2: LNHDA and SQIVND (reference sequence). Trimming left V 8 bases short and J 1 base short, with 9 bases between. In DNA form, the CDR3 reads TGTGCCAGTTCAGACACCAGCAATCAGCCCCAGCATTTT. It codes for CASSDTSNQPQHF.

Many counts were recorded for this clonotype. This chain links TRBV6-1 with TRBJ2-2; 8 bases map to TRBD1. The germline V gene encodes CDR1 MNHNS and CDR2 SASEGT. With 6 bases clipped from V and 4 bases from J, the junction kept 7 bases outside the gene matches. The CDR3 contains 15 residues. This CDR3 reads CASSPQDRATGELFF. The DNA for the CDR3 is TGTGCCAGCAGCCCCCAGGACAGGGCCACCGGGGAGCTGTTTTTT.

The sample holds many counts of this clonotype. The V gene is TRBV6-1, the J gene TRBJ2-7; D may be TRBD1 (7 bases). Trimming took 1 base from V and 4 from J, leaving 20 bases between them. In germline, CDR1 is MNHNS, CDR2 SASEGT. This CDR3 region has 17 residues. CDR3 nucleotides: TGTGCCAGCAGTGAAGTAGGGATCAGGGCAGGGGGGTACGAGCAGTACTTC. It codes for CASSEVGIRAGGYEQYF.

This clonotype was counted ten times or more. J is TRBJ1-6 and V is TRBV6-5; D remains ambiguous. The CDR3 loop spans 16 amino acids. Trimming cost V 4 bases and J 8 bases, with 18 bases left between them. Germline values: CDR1 MNHEY, CDR2 SVGAGI. CDR3 DNA: TGTGCCAGCAGTTCGCGATTGACCGGGCGGGATTCACCCCTCCACTTT. It codes for CASSSRLTGRDSPLHF.

At least ten counts were recorded for this clonotype. Possible read error: a much larger clone is one base away. The chain employs TRBV12-3 or TRBV12-4 and TRBJ1-6; D perhaps matches TRBD1 (5 bases). Trimming took 10 bases from V and 5 from J, leaving 15 bases between them. The CDR3 extends over 14 amino acids. The CDR3 nucleotides read TGTGCCAACACCAACCGGGACCATAATTCACCCCTCCACTTT. Amino acid sequence: CANTNRDHNSPLHF.

The table lists this clonotype with a count of one. This rearrangement joins TRBV11-2 to TRBJ2-7, with a weak D call TRBD1 (5 bases). This CDR3 has 14 residues. Germline V CDR1 and CDR2: SGHAT, FQNNGV. The ends were cut back, 5 bases at V and 4 bases at J, with 15 bases in the middle. The CDR3 DNA is TGTGCCAGCAGCCCGTCGGGCAGGGTTTACGAGCAGTACTTC. Protein sequence: CASSPSGRVYEQYF.

This clonotype was recorded at least ten times. V and J are TRBV30 and TRBJ2-2; 8 bases align to TRBD2. The trim removed 8 bases at V and 5 bases at J, leaving 7 bases unmatched. The CDR3 extends over 13 amino acids. Per the germline V gene, CDR1 is GTSNPN and CDR2 is SVGIG (reference sequence). The CDR3, as DNA: TGTGCCCGAGAGCGGGAGAGTACCGGGGAGCTGTTTTTT. This gives the protein CARERESTGELFF.

This clonotype was seen repeatedly, ten times or more. The chain employs TRBV28 and TRBJ1-3; the D is unclear. From germline, CDR1 is MDHEN and CDR2 SYDVKM. V lost 1 base, J lost 0 bases, and 7 bases lay in between. The CDR3 is 15 amino acids. The CDR3 is CASSLSVHSGNTIYF. The CDR3 coding sequence is TGTGCCAGCAGTTTATCGGTTCACTCTGGAAACACCATATATTTT.

In its sample, this clonotype was seen a few times. The J gene is TRBJ2-2, the V gene TRBV10-3, with D possibly matching TRBD2 (5 bases). This CDR3 is built from 14 residues. Germline CDR1 and CDR2: ENHRY and SYGVKD. V lost 8 bases and J 7 bases, leaving 17 bases between the germline ends. Here the CDR3 reads CAIGRLPEGGELFF. DNA for the CDR3: TGTGCCATCGGGAGACTTCCTGAGGGCGGGGAGCTGTTTTTT.

The chain recombines TRBV29-1 with TRBJ1-3; no clear D. Germline-derived CDR1 and CDR2 are SQVTM and ANQGSEA. The CDR3 is 12 residues long. Trimming cost V 7 bases and J 1 base, with 8 bases left between them. The CDR3 DNA reads as TGCAGCGCGGGAGGATCTGGAAACACCATATATTTT. This encodes CSAGGSGNTIYF. The entire variable domain, with the rest obtained from reference TRBV29-1 and TRBJ1-3, is as follows: SAVISQKPSRDICQRGTSLTIQCQVDSQVTMMFWYRQQPGQSLTLIATANQGSEATYESGFVIDKFPISRPNLTFSTLTVSNMSPEDSSIYLCSAGGSGNTIYFGEGSWLTVV.

A single count supports this clonotype. The gene calls are TRBV6-5 and TRBJ1-1; 10 bases match TRBD1. V lost 6 bases, J lost 4 bases, and 5 bases stayed unmatched. The V gene's germline CDR1 is MNHEY and CDR2 SVGAGI. The CDR3 consists of 14 residues. The CDR3 nucleotides are TGTGCCAGCAGCTATGGGACAGGGGTCACTGAAGCTTTCTTT. Translating gives CASSYGTGVTEAFF.